These T cell receptor beta chains were read from a single sample in a study of T cell responses to AZD1222 COVID-19 vaccine. Libraries were prepared by immunoSEQ multiplex PCR; TCRdb keeps only in-frame clonotypes and omits some of them. Of about 190,000 clones in the sample, approximately 92% were seen once. Sequencing used peripheral blood, obtained on day 0 of AZD1222 vaccination. The receptor source for this set is an adult in good health. Each CDR3 is given with its conserved first and last residue. A D gene is named only where the DNA matches it firmly. Part of the rows lack a size; the others show once, few, many or a class for expanded clones.

v_gene	j_gene	d_gene	abundance	CDR3aa	CDR3nt
TRBV10-1	TRBJ1-1	NA	NA	CASRVGVNTEAFF	TGCGCCAGCAGGGTCGGGGTCAACACTGAAGCTTTCTTT
TRBV13	TRBJ2-3	NA	NA	CASSRTVRADTQYF	TGTGCCAGCAGTCGGACAGTGAGGGCAGATACGCAGTATTTT
TRBV11-2	TRBJ2-1	NA	NA	CASSHRPFEWDEQFF	TGTGCCAGCAGCCACCGACCTTTTGAGTGGGATGAGCAGTTCTTC
TRBV5-1	TRBJ1-1	NA	NA	CASRGPVSTEAFF	TGCGCCAGCAGAGGGCCAGTAAGCACTGAAGCTTTCTTT
TRBV18	TRBJ1-5	NA	NA	CASSPRGGGGNQPQHF	TGTGCCAGCTCACCACGGGGGGGCGGGGGCAATCAGCCCCAGCATTTT
TRBV5-6	TRBJ1-1	NA	NA	CASSLYQHTEAFF	TGTGCCAGCAGCTTGTACCAGCACACTGAAGCTTTCTTT
TRBV6-5	TRBJ1-2	NA	NA	CASGQGRAATTF	TGTGCCAGCGGCCAGGGGAGGGCCGCTACTACCTTC
TRBV7-9	TRBJ2-7	TRBD1	once	CASSDRDVYYEQYF	TGTGCCAGCAGCGACAGGGACGTCTACTACGAGCAGTACTTC
TRBV6-2/TRBV6-3	TRBJ2-1	TRBD2	NA	CASSNPGGLPRLEQFF	TGTGCCAGCAGTAATCCGGGGGGGCTGCCTCGACTAGAGCAGTTCTTC
TRBV7-9	TRBJ1-1	NA	few	CASSPGWFTEAFF	TGTGCCAGCAGCCCTGGGTGGTTCACTGAAGCTTTCTTT
TRBV12-5	TRBJ2-3	TRBD2	NA	CASGPSPTSGVTDTQYF	TGTGCTAGTGGTCCCTCCCCGACTAGCGGGGTAACAGATACGCAGTATTTT
TRBV4-1	TRBJ2-7	NA	NA	CASSQEGRPGYSYEQYF	TGCGCCAGCAGCCAAGAGGGTAGGCCAGGGTACTCCTACGAGCAGTACTTC
TRBV3-1/TRBV3-2	TRBJ1-3	TRBD1	NA	CATGVGGPTGNTIYF	TGTGCCACGGGGGTAGGGGGCCCAACTGGAAACACCATATATTTT
TRBV19	TRBJ1-1	NA	NA	CASMVNTEAFF	TGTGCCAGTATGGTGAACACTGAAGCTTTCTTT
TRBV19	TRBJ1-5	NA	NA	CASSKLYSGGNNQPQHF	TGTGCCAGTAGTAAACTATACTCAGGAGGGAACAATCAGCCCCAGCATTTT
TRBV7-9	TRBJ2-1	NA	NA	CASSQQDNEQFF	TGTGCCAGCAGCCAACAGGACAATGAGCAGTTCTTC
TRBV30	TRBJ1-6	NA	NA	CAWSVGTANSPLHF	TGTGCCTGGAGTGTGGGGACGGCGAATTCACCCCTCCACTTT
TRBV6-5	TRBJ1-1	NA	NA	CASSRAVMNTEAFF	TGTGCCAGCAGTAGGGCAGTCATGAACACTGAAGCTTTCTTT
TRBV2	TRBJ2-3	NA	NA	CASRGEYTDTQYF	TGTGCCAGCCGCGGGGAGTACACAGATACGCAGTATTTT
TRBV10-1	TRBJ2-5	TRBD1	NA	CASSTGAEETQYF	TGCGCCAGCAGCACAGGGGCTGAGGAGACCCAGTACTTC
TRBV3-1/TRBV3-2	TRBJ1-1	TRBD1	NA	CASSLQGAREAFF	TGTGCCAGCAGCTTACAGGGGGCGCGTGAAGCTTTCTTT
TRBV14	TRBJ1-5	TRBD1	NA	CASSQDKGAANQPQHF	TGTGCCAGCAGCCAAGACAAGGGGGCCGCCAATCAGCCCCAGCATTTT
TRBV28	TRBJ1-4	NA	NA	CASSLARVLFF	TGTGCCAGCAGTTTAGCCAGGGTGCTGTTTTTT
TRBV7-6	TRBJ2-6	TRBD1	NA	CASSRRQGAAGANVLTF	TGTGCCAGCAGCCGACGACAGGGGGCGGCTGGGGCCAACGTCCTGACTTTC
TRBV7-3	TRBJ1-5	NA	NA	CASSPTRRNQPQHF	TGTGCCAGCAGCCCCACCCGTCGGAATCAGCCCCAGCATTTT
TRBV5-6	TRBJ2-3	NA	NA	CASSLLTGTDTQYF	TGTGCCAGCAGCTTGTTGACGGGTACAGATACGCAGTATTTT
TRBV9	TRBJ2-5	NA	few	CASSVGTVYQETQYF	TGTGCCAGCAGCGTTGGGACTGTATACCAAGAGACCCAGTACTTC
TRBV11-2	TRBJ1-6	TRBD1	NA	CASSPWTGDSPLHF	TGTGCCAGCAGCCCGTGGACAGGCGATTCACCCCTCCACTTT
TRBV4-2	TRBJ2-1	NA	NA	CASSQESQGPNEQFF	TGTGCCAGCAGCCAAGAAAGCCAGGGTCCCAATGAGCAGTTCTTC
TRBV6-5	TRBJ1-2	NA	NA	CASTSPNYGYTF	TGTGCCAGCACATCCCCTAACTATGGCTACACCTTC
TRBV7-8	TRBJ1-1	NA	few	CASSSPLREAFF	TGTGCCAGCAGCTCCCCTCTACGCGAAGCTTTCTTT
TRBV29-1	TRBJ2-2	NA	NA	CSASGGQLGELFF	TGCAGCGCAAGCGGGGGACAGCTCGGGGAGCTGTTTTTT
TRBV7-7	TRBJ2-5	NA	NA	CASSSPSQETQYF	TGTGCCAGCAGCTCCCCCTCTCAAGAGACCCAGTACTTC
TRBV9	TRBJ2-1	NA	once	CASSVVLRDEQFF	TGTGCCAGCAGCGTAGTATTAAGGGATGAGCAGTTCTTC
TRBV19	TRBJ2-6	TRBD1	NA	CASSPGQGTGANVLTF	TGTGCCAGTAGTCCGGGACAGGGGACTGGGGCCAACGTCCTGACTTTC
TRBV6-5	TRBJ1-1	NA	NA	CASSYRNSITEAFF	TGTGCCAGCAGTTACCGAAACAGTATCACTGAAGCTTTCTTT
TRBV2	TRBJ1-5	NA	NA	CASSSTGSQRPQHF	TGTGCCAGCAGTTCAACAGGGAGCCAGCGGCCCCAGCATTTT